The T cell receptor (beta chain) described here comes from a study of T cell changes during pregnancy in multiple sclerosis (dated by TCRdb to about 2019). Context from the whole study: Changes in the T cell repertoire over the course of pregnancy were examined in this study in women with multiple sclerosis.

Comments on this clone: Its antigen remains undetermined. Base qualities are not provided; no much larger clone lies one nucleotide away.

Libraries came from the immunoSEQ multiplex PCR assay. In its TCRdb copy, this immuneACCESS table keeps in-frame sequences only and misses some clones. Where compared with another copy, unresolved V genes explain less than half of these, and the others have no known cause. The sample profile shows under 50,000 clones; 85% to 90% of them were found once. The ten largest clones represent over 1.2% of the sample. CDR3 length: 16 amino acids, cysteine to phenylalanine. The only DNA kept is the CDR3, 48 bases in frame from the first base. Per the germline V gene (reference sequence), LNHDA is the CDR1 and SQIVND is the CDR2. V is pruned by 3 bases and J by 4 bases, leaving 8 bases of the junction without a gene match.

The TCR comes from a female donor in good health, enrolled as a control in a pregnancy study. The receptor chain draws on TRBV19 and TRBJ1-3; TRBD1 aligns with 8 central bases. This sample comprised peripheral blood, obtained in the first trimester of pregnancy. The CDR3: CASSMGAGGVGNTIYF. The nucleotides read TGTGCCAGTAGTATGGGAGCAGGGGGCGTCGGAAACACCATATATTTT.